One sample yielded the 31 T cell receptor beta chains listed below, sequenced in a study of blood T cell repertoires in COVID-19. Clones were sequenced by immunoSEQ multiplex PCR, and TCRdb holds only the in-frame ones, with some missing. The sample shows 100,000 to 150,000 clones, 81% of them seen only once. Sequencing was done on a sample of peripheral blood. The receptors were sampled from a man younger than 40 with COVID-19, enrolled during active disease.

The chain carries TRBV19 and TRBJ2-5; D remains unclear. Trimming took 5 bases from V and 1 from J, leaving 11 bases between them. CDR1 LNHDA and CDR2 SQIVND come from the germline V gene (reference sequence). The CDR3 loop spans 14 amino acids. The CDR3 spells CASSLPPPQETQYF. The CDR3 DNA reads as TGTGCCAGTAGTCTACCCCCTCCCCAAGAGACCCAGTACTTC.

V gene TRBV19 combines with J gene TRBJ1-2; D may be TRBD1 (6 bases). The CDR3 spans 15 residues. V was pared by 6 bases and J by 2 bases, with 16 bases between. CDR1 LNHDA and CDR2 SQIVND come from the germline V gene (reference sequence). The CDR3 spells CASSTPPGHNYGYTF. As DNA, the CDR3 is TGTGCCAGTAGCACGCCTCCGGGACACAACTATGGCTACACCTTC.

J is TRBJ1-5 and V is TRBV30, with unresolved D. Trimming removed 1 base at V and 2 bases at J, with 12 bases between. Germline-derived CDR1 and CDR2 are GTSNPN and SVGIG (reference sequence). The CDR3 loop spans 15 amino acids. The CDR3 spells CAWSAWEGGNQPQHF. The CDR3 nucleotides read TGTGCCTGGAGTGCCTGGGAGGGCGGCAATCAGCCCCAGCATTTT.

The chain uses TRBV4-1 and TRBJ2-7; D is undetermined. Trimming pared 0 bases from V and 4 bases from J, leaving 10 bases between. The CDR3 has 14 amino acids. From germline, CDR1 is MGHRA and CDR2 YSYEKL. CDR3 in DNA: TGCGCCAGCAGCCAAGAAAACAGAATTTACGAGCAGTACTTC. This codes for CASSQENRIYEQYF.

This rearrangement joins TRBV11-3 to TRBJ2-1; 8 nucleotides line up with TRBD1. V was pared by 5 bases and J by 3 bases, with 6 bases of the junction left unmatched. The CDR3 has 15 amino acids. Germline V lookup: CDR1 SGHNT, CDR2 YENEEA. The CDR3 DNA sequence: TGTGCCAGCAGCCCGCAGGGGGCAATCTACAATGAGCAGTTCTTC. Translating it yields CASSPQGAIYNEQFF.

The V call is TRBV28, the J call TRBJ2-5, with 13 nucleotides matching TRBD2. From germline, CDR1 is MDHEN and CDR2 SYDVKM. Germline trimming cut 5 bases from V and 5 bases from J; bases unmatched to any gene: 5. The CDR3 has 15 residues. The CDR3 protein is CASSRGTSGIETQYF. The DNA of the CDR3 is TGTGCCAGCAGTCGCGGGACTAGCGGGATTGAGACCCAGTACTTC.

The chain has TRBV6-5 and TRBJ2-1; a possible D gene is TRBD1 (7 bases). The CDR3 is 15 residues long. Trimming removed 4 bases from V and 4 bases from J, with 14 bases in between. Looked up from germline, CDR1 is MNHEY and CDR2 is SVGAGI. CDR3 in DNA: TGTGCCAGCAGTTCTTGGGCAGGGGGGTACAATGAGCAGTTCTTC. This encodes CASSSWAGGYNEQFF.

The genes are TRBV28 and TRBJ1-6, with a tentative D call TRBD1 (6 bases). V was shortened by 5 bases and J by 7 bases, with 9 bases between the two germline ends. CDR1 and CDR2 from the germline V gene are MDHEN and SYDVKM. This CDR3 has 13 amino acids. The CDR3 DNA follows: TGTGCCAGCAGTATGACAGGAAATTCACCCCTCCACTTT. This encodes CASSMTGNSPLHF.

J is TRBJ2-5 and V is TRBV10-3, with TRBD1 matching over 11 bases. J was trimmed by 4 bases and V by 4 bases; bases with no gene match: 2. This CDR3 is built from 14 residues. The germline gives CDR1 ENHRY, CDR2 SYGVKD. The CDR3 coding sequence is TGTGCCATCAGTGCGGGACAGGGGGTAGAGACCCAGTACTTC. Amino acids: CAISAGQGVETQYF.

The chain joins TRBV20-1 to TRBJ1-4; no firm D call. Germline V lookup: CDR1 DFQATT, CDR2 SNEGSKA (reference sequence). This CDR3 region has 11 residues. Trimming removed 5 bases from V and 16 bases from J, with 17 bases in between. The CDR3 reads CSAVFVSWPFF. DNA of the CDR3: TGCAGTGCTGTGTTTGTCTCCTGGCCGTTTTTT.

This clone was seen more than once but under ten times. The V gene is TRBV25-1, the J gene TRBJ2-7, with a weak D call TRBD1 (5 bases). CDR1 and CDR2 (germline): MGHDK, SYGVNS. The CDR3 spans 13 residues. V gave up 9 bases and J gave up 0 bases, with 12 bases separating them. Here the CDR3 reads CASTRQSSYEQYF. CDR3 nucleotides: TGTGCCAGTACCAGACAGAGCTCCTACGAGCAGTACTTC.

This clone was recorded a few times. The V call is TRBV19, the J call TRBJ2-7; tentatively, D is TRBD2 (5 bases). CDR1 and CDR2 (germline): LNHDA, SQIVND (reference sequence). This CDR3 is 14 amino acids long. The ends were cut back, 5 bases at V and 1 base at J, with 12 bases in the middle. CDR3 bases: TGTGCCAGTAGTGCCGGACTGAGATCCTACGAGCAGTACTTC. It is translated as CASSAGLRSYEQYF.

The CDR3, as DNA: TGTGCCAGCAGCTTAGGAGGTACAGGGGGCTATAATTCACCCCTCCACTTT. It codes for CASSLGGTGGYNSPLHF. This chain links TRBV7-2 with TRBJ1-6; the match to TRBD1 covers 8 bases. The CDR3 covers 17 residues. Germline loops: CDR1 SGHTA, CDR2 FQGNSA. With 1 base clipped from V and 3 bases from J, the junction kept 5 bases outside the gene matches. The variable domain in full, completed from reference TRBV7-2 and TRBJ1-6, reads GAGVSQSPSNKVTEKGKDVELRCDPISGHTALYWYRQSLGQGLEFLIYFQGNSAPDKSGLPSDRFSAERTGGSVSTLTIQRTQQEDSAVYLCASSLGGTGGYNSPLHFGNGTRLTVT.

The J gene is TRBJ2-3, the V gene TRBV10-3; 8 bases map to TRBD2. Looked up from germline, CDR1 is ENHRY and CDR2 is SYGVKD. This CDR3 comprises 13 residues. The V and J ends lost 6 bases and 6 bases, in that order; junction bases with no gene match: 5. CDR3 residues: CAIRGSSGDTQYF. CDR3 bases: TGTGCCATCAGGGGGTCTAGCGGGGATACGCAGTATTTT.

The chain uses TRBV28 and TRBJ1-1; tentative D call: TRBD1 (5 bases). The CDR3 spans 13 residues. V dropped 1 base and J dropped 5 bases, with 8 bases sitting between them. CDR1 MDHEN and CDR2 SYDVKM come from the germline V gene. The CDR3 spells CASSLSGLTEAFF. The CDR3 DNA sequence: TGTGCCAGCAGTTTATCAGGGTTAACTGAAGCTTTCTTT.

CDR3 region: CASSQGGRRNSPLHF. The CDR3 DNA reads TGTGCCAGTTCTCAGGGTGGACGGCGAAATTCACCCCTCCACTTT. V is TRBV28 and J is TRBJ1-6; D perhaps matches TRBD1 (5 bases). V dropped 9 bases and J dropped 7 bases, with 19 bases sitting between them. This CDR3 has 15 amino acids. Germline assignment: CDR1 MDHEN and CDR2 SYDVKM.

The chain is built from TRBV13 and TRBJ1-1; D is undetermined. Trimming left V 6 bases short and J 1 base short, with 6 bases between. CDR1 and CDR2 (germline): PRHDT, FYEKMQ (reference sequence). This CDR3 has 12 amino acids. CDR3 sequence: CASSPTNTEAFF. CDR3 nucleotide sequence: TGTGCCAGCAGTCCTACGAACACTGAAGCTTTCTTT.

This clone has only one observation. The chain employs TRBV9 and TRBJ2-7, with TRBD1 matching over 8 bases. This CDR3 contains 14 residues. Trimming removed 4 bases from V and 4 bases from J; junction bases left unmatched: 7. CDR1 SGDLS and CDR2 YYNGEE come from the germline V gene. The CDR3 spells CASSPRWTGYEQYF. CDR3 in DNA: TGTGCCAGCAGCCCCCGCTGGACAGGGTACGAGCAGTACTTC.

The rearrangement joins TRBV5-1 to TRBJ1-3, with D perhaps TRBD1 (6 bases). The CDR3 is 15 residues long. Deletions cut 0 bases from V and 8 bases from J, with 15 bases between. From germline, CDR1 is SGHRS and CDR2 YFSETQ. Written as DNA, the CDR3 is TGCGCCAGCAGCTTGGGACAGGTCCTGGTCGACACCATATATTTT. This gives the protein CASSLGQVLVDTIYF.

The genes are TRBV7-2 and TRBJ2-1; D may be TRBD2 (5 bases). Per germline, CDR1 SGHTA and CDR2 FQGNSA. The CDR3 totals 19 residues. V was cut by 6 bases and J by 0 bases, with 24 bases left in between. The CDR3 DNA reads TGTGCCAGCAGTCAGCTAGCCAGCTCCTCCTGGACCTCCTACAATGAGCAGTTCTTC. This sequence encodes CASSQLASSSWTSYNEQFF.

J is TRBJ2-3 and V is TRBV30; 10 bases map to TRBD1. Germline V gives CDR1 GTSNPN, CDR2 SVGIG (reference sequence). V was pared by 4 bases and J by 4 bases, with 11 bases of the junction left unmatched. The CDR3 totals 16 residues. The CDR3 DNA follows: TGTGCCTGGATATCGTGGACAGGGGGTATTTCAGATACGCAGTATTTT. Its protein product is CAWISWTGGISDTQYF.

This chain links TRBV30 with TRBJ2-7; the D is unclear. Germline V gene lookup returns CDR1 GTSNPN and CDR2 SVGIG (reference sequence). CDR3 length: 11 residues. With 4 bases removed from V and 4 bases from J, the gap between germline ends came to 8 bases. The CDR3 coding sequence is TGTGCCTGGACCTCAGGTTACGAGCAGTACTTC. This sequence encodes CAWTSGYEQYF.

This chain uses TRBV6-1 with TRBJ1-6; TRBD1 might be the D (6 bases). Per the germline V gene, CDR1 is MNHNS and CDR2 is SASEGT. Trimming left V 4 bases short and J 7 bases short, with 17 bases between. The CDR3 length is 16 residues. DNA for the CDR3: TGTGCCAGCAGTGTCCCCTTGGGACAACTGAATTCACCCCTCCACTTT. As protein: CASSVPLGQLNSPLHF.

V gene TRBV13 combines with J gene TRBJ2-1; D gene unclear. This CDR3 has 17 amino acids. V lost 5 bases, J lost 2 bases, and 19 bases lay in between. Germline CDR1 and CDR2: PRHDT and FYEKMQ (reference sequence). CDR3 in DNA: TGTGCCAGCAGCCACGTACAGAGCCACTCCGCCTACAATGAGCAGTTCTTC. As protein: CASSHVQSHSAYNEQFF.

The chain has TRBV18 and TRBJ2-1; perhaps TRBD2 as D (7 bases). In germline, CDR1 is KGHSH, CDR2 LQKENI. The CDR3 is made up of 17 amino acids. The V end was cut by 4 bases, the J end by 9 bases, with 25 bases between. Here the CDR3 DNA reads TGTGCCAGCTCACGGGGGGGGGCACAGGGCGTCCTCGGTGAGCAGTTCTTC. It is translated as CASSRGGAQGVLGEQFF.

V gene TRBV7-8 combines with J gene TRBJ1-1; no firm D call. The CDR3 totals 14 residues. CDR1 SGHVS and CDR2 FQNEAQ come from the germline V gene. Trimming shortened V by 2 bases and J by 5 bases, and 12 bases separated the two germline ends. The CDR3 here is CASSLPAVGTEAFF. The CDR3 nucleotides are TGTGCCAGCAGCTTACCTGCGGTCGGGACTGAAGCTTTCTTT.

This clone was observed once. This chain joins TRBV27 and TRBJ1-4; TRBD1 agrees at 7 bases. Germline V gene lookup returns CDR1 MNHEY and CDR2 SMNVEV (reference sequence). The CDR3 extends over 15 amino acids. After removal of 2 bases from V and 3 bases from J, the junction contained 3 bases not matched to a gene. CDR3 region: CASSLEGQPNEKLFF. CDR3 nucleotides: TGTGCCAGCAGTTTAGAGGGACAGCCTAATGAAAAACTGTTTTTT.

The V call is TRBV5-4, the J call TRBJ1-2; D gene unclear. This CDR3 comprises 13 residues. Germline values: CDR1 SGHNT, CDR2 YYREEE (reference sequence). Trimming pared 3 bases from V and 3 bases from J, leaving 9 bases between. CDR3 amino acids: CASSSRGYYGYTF. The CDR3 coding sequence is TGTGCCAGCAGCTCTCGGGGTTACTATGGCTACACCTTC. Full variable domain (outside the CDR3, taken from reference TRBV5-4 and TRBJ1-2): ETGVTQSPTHLIKTRGQQVTLRCSSQSGHNTVSWYQQALGQGPQFIFQYYREEENGRGNFPPRFSGLQFPNYSSELNVNALELDDSALYLCASSSRGYYGYTFGSGTRLTVV.

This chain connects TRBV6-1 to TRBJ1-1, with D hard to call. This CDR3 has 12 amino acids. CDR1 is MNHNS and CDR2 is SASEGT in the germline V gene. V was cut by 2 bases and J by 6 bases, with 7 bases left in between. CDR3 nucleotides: TGTGCCAGCAGTGAACGGAGCCCTGAAGCTTTCTTT. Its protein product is CASSERSPEAFF.

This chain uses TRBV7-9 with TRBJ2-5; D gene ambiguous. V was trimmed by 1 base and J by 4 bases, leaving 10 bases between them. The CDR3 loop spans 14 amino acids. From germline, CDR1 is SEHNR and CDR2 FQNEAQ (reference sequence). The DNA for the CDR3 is TGTGCCAGCAGCTTAGGCGGTACCGGAGAGACCCAGTACTTC. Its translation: CASSLGGTGETQYF.

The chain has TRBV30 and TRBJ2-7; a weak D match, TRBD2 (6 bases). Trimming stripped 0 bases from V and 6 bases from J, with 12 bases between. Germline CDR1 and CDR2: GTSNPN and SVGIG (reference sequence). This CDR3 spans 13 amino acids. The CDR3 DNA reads TGTGCCTGGAGTGTTATCGCGGGGAGCGAGCAGTACTTC. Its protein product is CAWSVIAGSEQYF.